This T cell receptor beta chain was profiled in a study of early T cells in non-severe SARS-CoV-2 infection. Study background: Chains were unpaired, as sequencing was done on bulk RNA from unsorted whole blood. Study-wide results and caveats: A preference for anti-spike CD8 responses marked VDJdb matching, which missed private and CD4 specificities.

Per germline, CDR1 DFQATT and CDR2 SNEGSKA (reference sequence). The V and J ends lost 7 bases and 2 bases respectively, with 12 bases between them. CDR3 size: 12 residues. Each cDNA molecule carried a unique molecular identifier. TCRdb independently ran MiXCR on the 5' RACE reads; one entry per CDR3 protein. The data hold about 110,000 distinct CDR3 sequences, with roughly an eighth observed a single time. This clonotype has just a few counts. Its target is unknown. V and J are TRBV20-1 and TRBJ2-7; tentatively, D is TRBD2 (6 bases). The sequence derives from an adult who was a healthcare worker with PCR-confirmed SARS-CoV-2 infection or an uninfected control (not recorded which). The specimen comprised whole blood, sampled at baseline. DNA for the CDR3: TGCAGTGTCGGGACTGGTGCCTACGAGCAGTACTTC. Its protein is CSVGTGAYEQYF.